This T cell receptor beta chain was sequenced during a study of T cell responses to AZD1222 COVID-19 vaccine (dated by TCRdb to the early 2020s). In the study overall: AZD1222 recipients whose second dose came at about 4 weeks and those whose second dose came at about 12 weeks were combined into one group, since spike-specific TCR depth and breadth did not differ between the two schedules. TCR sequencing covered fewer than 250 trial participants: nearly 210 given two doses of AZD1222 and 26 given two doses of MenACWY control vaccine. Trial participants were enrolled by age into 18-55, 56-69 and 70-plus year subgroups, with roughly 160, 29 and 62 TCR-sequenced participants respectively.

This clone has a single count. Its antigen remains unidentified. One base away there is no much larger clone; base qualities are not given. The CDR3 regions of human TCRbeta chains were subjected to immunosequencing. In the authors' own workflow: TCRs in the repertoires were compared against a reference library of SARS-CoV-2-specific TCRs that had been generated with the MIRA antigen-specificity platform. Breadth meant the fraction of unique TCRs that were SARS-CoV-2-associated, whereas depth meant the fraction of total T cells that were SARS-CoV-2-associated. Using the MIRA data, every spike-specific TCR was mapped to the spike region that the TCR reacted to and assigned to either a CD4 or a CD8 class. Log10-transformed breadth and depth values were compared by one-way ANOVA with Sidak's multiple comparisons tests. Held by TCRdb, this immuneACCESS table contains in-frame sequences only and omits some clones. Under half of the omission traces to an unresolved V gene where checked; the cause of the rest is unknown. The DNA gave D and trimming, while V, J and clone size come from that table. For this sample the table gives 120,000 or so clones, of which around 87% were detected only once. The top ten constitute more than 9% of the sample.

In the paper's terms, the time point label means: baseline before first vaccination. Samples from vaccinated people were obtained from the UK trials COV001 and COV002, which included a single-blind randomized controlled phase 2/3 trial of AZD1222 (ChAdOx1 nCoV-19) in healthy adults. For TCRbeta chain sequencing, PBMC samples from trial participants were taken at day 0 and at day 28 after the second dose. The investigation overall reported the following: Reportedly, almost half of the unique spike-specific TCRs recognized epitopes lying outside the regions that are mutated in the B.1.351 and B.1.1.7 variants. Conclusions about previously exposed vaccinees are limited, since just five to seven AZD1222 recipients were seropositive for SARS-CoV-2 at baseline. The whole spike protein was spanned by vaccine-associated CD4 TCRs, and dominant responses were seen in regions 160-218 and 743-854. Because no day 14 peak-response samples were available, the repertoires could be characterized only after the peak T cell response. In the small 56-69-year group, the increase in depth fell short of significance, most likely because of low power. After two AZD1222 doses, spike-specific TCR breadth and depth were significantly higher than at day 0 and than in MenACWY recipients. Most participants were white British and females outnumbered males, and the authors suggested that clonal diversity may have been underestimated.

The germline V gene encodes CDR1 DFQATT and CDR2 SNEGSKA (reference sequence). Trimming accounts for 3 bases at V and 7 bases at J, while the number of junction bases matched to no gene is 7. CDR3 length: 14 amino acids, cysteine to phenylalanine. Only the CDR3 part of the read is kept: 42 bases, read in frame from the first base. The source material was peripheral blood, sampled on day 0 of AZD1222 vaccination. This clonotype was sampled from an adult in good health. The chain employs TRBV20-1 and TRBJ2-1; TRBD2 aligns with 9 central bases. The CDR3 in this case is CSASPLAGKNEQFF. The DNA sequence is as follows: TGCAGTGCTAGTCCTCTAGCGGGGAAAAATGAGCAGTTCTTC.